The 18 T cell receptor beta chains presented below share a single source sample, sequenced in a study of tumor-infiltrating lymphocytes in primary liver carcinoma. Total RNA (roughly 530 ng) served as template for TCR beta cDNA synthesis primed by a constant-region primer. Nested multiplex PCR, run for three rounds with slightly modified ARM-PCR, yielded TCR beta libraries. Rounds one and two of PCR, each of roughly 10 cycles, were primed with TRBV1-TRBV30 forward primers and a C-beta reverse primer. TCRdb used MiXCR to reprocess the multiplex PCR reads, holding one entry per CDR3 protein. In the table there are some 95,000 distinct CDR3 sequences, 68% of which are singletons. Both RNA and DNA were isolated together from approximately 22-30 mg of bulk tissue that had not been sorted. The sample comprised tumor-adjacent normal liver tissue. The source is a man aged 40-50 years with primary liver carcinoma and hepatitis B virus infection.

Turning to this clonotype: A read error is possible here, since a much larger clone lies one base away. The chain is built from TRBV10-3 and TRBJ2-5; no clear D. This CDR3 is built from 13 residues. V was clipped by 5 bases and J by 4 bases, with 11 bases between them. Germline CDR1 reads ENHRY; CDR2 reads SYGVKD. CDR3 protein: CAISKLASETQYF. The CDR3 DNA reads as TGTGCCATCAGTAAATTGGCCTCAGAGACCCAGTACTTC.

In its sample, this clonotype was seen once. V usage is TRBV11-2 and J usage is TRBJ2-2; possible D gene TRBD2, 5 bases. Germline loops: CDR1 SGHAT, CDR2 FQNNGV. V gave up 5 bases and J gave up 7 bases, with 14 bases separating them. The length of the CDR3 is 14 residues. In DNA, the CDR3 is TGTGCCAGCAGCCACTGGACGAGCGGCGGGGAGCTGTTTTTT. It codes for CASSHWTSGGELFF.

This clonotype was observed a few times. A much larger clone sits a single nucleotide away, making a read error possible. The chain couples TRBV4-1 to TRBJ2-3; D unclear. Trimming took 1 base from V and 6 from J, leaving 14 bases between them. From germline, CDR1 is MGHRA and CDR2 YSYEKL. The CDR3 runs 15 residues. For the CDR3, the DNA is TGCGCCAGCAGCCAAGTTGGACCTGCCGGGGATACGCAGTATTTT. Protein: CASSQVGPAGDTQYF.

As concerns this clonotype: A much larger clone lies one base from this, so it may be a read error. CDR3 nucleotide sequence: TGTGCCACCAGTGATTCCTCCCCCCTACAGGCCAACACAGATACGCAGTATTTT. It yields the protein CATSDSSPLQANTDTQYF. V and J are TRBV24-1 and TRBJ2-3; possible D gene TRBD1, 5 bases. V was pared by 2 bases and J by 2 bases, with 19 bases between. Germline loops: CDR1 KGHDR, CDR2 SFDVKD. The CDR3 has 18 residues.

In the case of this clonotype: The germline gene is not matched at one end of the junction; a read error may be the cause. V and J are TRBV29-1 and TRBJ2-2; 7 bases are shared with TRBD1. This CDR3 is 14 amino acids long. CDR1 and CDR2 (germline): SQVTM, ANQGSEA. The DNA of the CDR3 is TGCGGCGTCGGGACAGCCTCGGACGCCGGGGAGCTGTTTTTT. This encodes CGVGTASDAGELFF.

In the case of this clonotype: A much larger clone lies a single base off, so this may be a read error. The chain couples TRBV10-1 to TRBJ2-7; no reliable D call. Between the trimmed V and J ends, which lost 5 bases and 4 bases, there was a span of 15 bases. The germline V gene encodes CDR1 WNHNN and CDR2 SYGVQD (reference sequence). The CDR3 sequence is 14 residues long. The chain's CDR3 is CASSRAGPGYEQYF. Here the CDR3 DNA reads TGCGCCAGCAGTAGGGCTGGCCCAGGTTACGAGCAGTACTTC.

As to this clonotype: At one boundary the junction diverges from the germline segment, which might be a read error. The V and J genes are TRBV6-6 and TRBJ1-2; no clear D gene. This CDR3 comprises 14 residues. CDR1 is MNHNY, CDR2 SVGAGI, per germline (reference sequence). The CDR3 sequence is CVSSYRAASYGYTF. The CDR3 bases are TGTGTCAGCAGTTACAGAGCAGCTAGTTATGGCTACACCTTC.

As regards this clonotype: One end of the junction fails to match germline, which may point to a read error. The CDR3 bases are TGTGCGAGCAGCCCGGAATACAATGAGCAGCTCTTC. This codes for CASSPEYNEQLF. V and J are TRBV11-2 and TRBJ2-1; D is unresolved. Germline loops: CDR1 SGHAT, CDR2 FQNNGV. This CDR3 contains 12 residues.

This clonotype was counted once. This chain uses TRBV5-1 with TRBJ2-5; 7 nucleotides agree with TRBD1. CDR3 length equals 16 residues. The V segment lost 2 bases and the J segment 2 bases; nucleotides outside the gene matches: 9. Per the germline V gene, CDR1 is SGHRS and CDR2 is YFSETQ. The chain's CDR3 is CASSFGRDRFQETQYF. CDR3 nucleotides: TGCGCCAGCAGCTTCGGCAGGGACAGATTTCAAGAGACCCAGTACTTC.

Note on this clonotype: A clone one base away is much larger, so this may be a read error. The gene calls are TRBV4-1 and TRBJ1-2; D ambiguous. Germline CDR1 and CDR2: MGHRA and YSYEKL. V lost 1 base, J lost 4 bases, and 10 bases lay in between. The CDR3 sequence is 14 residues long. The CDR3 sequence: CASSQGPSVYGYTF. For the CDR3, the DNA is TGCGCCAGCAGCCAAGGACCCAGCGTCTATGGCTACACCTTC.

As for this clonotype: Sequence at one end of the junction differs from germline and may be a read error. This sequence joins TRBV28 and TRBJ1-2; D perhaps matches TRBD1 (5 bases). Germline lookup yields CDR1 MDHEN and CDR2 SYDVKM. This CDR3 is 12 amino acids long. The CDR3 loop is CSSSLGVDGYTF. The DNA for the CDR3 is TGTTCCAGCAGTTTAGGGGTGGATGGCTACACCTTC.

In regard to this clonotype: Without the conserved terminal phenylalanine or tryptophan, this CDR3 likely stems from a read error. The chain carries TRBV29-1 and TRBJ2-7; D is unclear. This CDR3 has 11 residues. Germline V gene sequence: CDR1 SQVTM, CDR2 ANQGSEA. Trimming took off 7 bases at V and 7 bases at J, with 14 bases between the two ends. The CDR3 is CSARLDYEQYI. The CDR3 coding sequence is TGCAGCGCTAGACTTGATTATGAGCAGTACATC.

The chain links TRBV5-6 to TRBJ2-1; D is possibly TRBD2 (5 bases). V lost 4 bases and J 16 bases, leaving 30 bases between the germline ends. The CDR3 contains 16 residues. The germline CDR1 and CDR2 sequences are SGHDT and YYEEEE. CDR3 residues: CASSPVVGSSYNGQFF. The CDR3 region has the DNA TGTGCCAGCAGCCCAGTGGTAGGGAGCTCCTACAATGGGCAATTCTTC. The variable domain in full, with the rest retrieved from reference TRBV5-6 and TRBJ2-1, is DAGVTQSPTHLIKTRGQQVTLRCSPKSGHDTVSWYQQALGQGPQFIFQYYEEEERQRGNFPDRFSGHQFPNYSSELNVNALLLGDSALYLCASSPVVGSSYNGQFFGPGTRLTVL.

For this clonotype: One end of the junction fails to match germline, which may point to a read error. The chain is built from TRBV29-1 and TRBJ1-4; no reliable D call. CDR3 length: 13 residues. Per germline, CDR1 SQVTM and CDR2 ANQGSEA. The CDR3 is CSVGGGPNEKLIF. CDR3 coding DNA: TGCAGCGTTGGTGGCGGACCGAATGAAAAACTGATTTTT.

As regards this clonotype: One junction end does not reproduce the germline sequence, and a read error may be involved. This chain joins TRBV11-1 and TRBJ2-3, with D possibly being TRBD1 or TRBD2 (6 bases each). The CDR3 runs 15 residues. Germline V gene lookup returns CDR1 SGHAT and CDR2 FQDESV (reference sequence). CDR3 in amino acids: CVSSLGRGDVDTQYF. In nucleotides, the CDR3 is TGTGTCAGCAGCTTAGGAAGGGGGGACGTGGATACGCAGTATTTT.

This clonotype was recorded many times. The chain links TRBV29-1 to TRBJ1-3, with a tentative D call TRBD1 (5 bases). Germline lookup yields CDR1 SQVTM and CDR2 ANQGSEA. The ends were cut back, 7 bases at V and 6 bases at J, with 13 bases in the middle. The CDR3 has 12 amino acids. CDR3 sequence reads: CSGGQDLNTIYF. DNA of the CDR3: TGCAGCGGAGGACAAGACCTAAACACCATATATTTT.

To note about this clonotype: This CDR3 fails to terminate in the conserved phenylalanine or tryptophan, so it likely reflects a read error. This sequence joins TRBV29-1 and TRBJ2-2; D is unresolved. Deletions cut 4 bases from V and 6 bases from J, with 6 bases between. CDR1 and CDR2 (germline): SQVTM, ANQGSEA. The CDR3 is 11 residues long. CDR3 DNA sequence: TGCAGCGTTGTTAGATCCGGGGAGCTGTTTTTA. Translating gives CSVVRSGELFL.

This clonotype has at least ten counts. The chain joins TRBV5-1 to TRBJ2-2; D may be TRBD1 or TRBD2 (7 bases each). Germline assignment: CDR1 SGHRS and CDR2 YFSETQ. The germline V and J ends were trimmed by 4 bases and 4 bases, with 17 bases remaining between them. The CDR3 consists of 16 residues. The CDR3 reads CASSRQGGSSTGELFF. DNA of the CDR3: TGCGCCAGCAGCCGACAGGGAGGGTCGAGCACCGGGGAGCTGTTTTTT. Looking up the rest from reference TRBV5-1 and TRBJ2-2 gives the full variable domain: KAGVTQTPRYLIKTRGQQVTLSCSPISGHRSVSWYQQTPGQGLQFLFEYFSETQRNKGNFPGRFSGRQFSNSRSEMNVSTLELGDSALYLCASSRQGGSSTGELFFGEGSRLTVL.